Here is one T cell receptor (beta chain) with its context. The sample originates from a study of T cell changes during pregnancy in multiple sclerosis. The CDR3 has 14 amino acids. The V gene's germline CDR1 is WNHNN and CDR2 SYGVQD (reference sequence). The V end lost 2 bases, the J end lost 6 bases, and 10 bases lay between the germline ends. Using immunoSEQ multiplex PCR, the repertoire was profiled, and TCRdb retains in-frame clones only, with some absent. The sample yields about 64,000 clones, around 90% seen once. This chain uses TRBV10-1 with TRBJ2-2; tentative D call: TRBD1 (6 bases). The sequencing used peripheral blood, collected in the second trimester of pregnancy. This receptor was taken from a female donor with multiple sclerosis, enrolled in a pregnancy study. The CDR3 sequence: CASSEASGAGELFF. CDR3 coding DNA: TGCGCCAGCAGTGAGGCCTCAGGGGCCGGGGAGCTGTTTTTT.